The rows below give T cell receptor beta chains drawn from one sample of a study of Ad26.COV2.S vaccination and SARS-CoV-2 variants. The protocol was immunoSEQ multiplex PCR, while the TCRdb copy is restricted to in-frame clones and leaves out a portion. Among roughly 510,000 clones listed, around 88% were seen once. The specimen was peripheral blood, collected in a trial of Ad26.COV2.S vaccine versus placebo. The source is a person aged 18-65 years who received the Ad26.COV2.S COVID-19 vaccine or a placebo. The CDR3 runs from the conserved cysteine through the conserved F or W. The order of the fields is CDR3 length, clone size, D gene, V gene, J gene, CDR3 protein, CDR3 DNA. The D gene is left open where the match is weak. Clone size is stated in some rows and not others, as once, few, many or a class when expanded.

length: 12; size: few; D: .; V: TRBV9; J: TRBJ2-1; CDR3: CASSVVSAEQFF; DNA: TGTGCCAGCAGCGTTGTTTCGGCTGAGCAGTTCTTC
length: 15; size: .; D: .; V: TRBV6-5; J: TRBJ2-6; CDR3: CASRSSGLGANVLTF; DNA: TGTGCCAGCAGATCATCTGGGCTTGGGGCCAACGTCCTGACTTTC
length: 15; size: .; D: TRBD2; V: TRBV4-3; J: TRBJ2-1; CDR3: CASSQELASGREQFF; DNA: TGCGCCAGCAGCCAAGAATTGGCTAGCGGGAGGGAGCAGTTCTTC
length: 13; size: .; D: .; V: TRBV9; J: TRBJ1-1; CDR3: CASSVKPNTEAFF; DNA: TGTGCCAGCAGCGTTAAACCAAACACTGAAGCTTTCTTT
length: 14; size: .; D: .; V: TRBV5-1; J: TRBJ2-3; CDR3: CASSLRFSTDTQYF; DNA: TGCGCCAGCAGCTTAAGATTTAGCACAGATACGCAGTATTTT
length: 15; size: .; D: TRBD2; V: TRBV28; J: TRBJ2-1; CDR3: CASTFLAGGVNEQFF; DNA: TGTGCCAGCACCTTTCTAGCGGGAGGGGTCAATGAGCAGTTCTTC
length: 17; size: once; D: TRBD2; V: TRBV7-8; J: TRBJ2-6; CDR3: CASSDSGRAPGANVLTF; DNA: TGTGCCAGCAGCGATAGCGGGAGGGCACCTGGGGCCAACGTCCTGACTTTC
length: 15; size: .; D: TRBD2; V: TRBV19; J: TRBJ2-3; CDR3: CASSMSLAGTDTQYF; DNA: TGTGCCAGTAGTATGTCGCTAGCGGGCACAGATACGCAGTATTTT
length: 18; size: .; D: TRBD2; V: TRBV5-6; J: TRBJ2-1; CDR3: CASSLFASGSSSYNEQFF; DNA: TGTGCCAGCAGCTTGTTCGCTAGCGGTTCTAGCTCCTACAATGAGCAGTTCTTC
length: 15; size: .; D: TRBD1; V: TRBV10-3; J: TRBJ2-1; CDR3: CAISSTGTGVNEQFF; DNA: TGTGCCATCAGTTCGACCGGGACAGGGGTGAATGAGCAGTTCTTC
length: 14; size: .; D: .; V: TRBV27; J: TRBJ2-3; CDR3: CASWLGRNTDTQYF; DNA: TGTGCCAGCTGGTTGGGGAGAAACACAGATACGCAGTATTTT
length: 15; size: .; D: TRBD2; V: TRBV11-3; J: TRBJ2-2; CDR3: CASSLRLAGPGELFF; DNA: TGTGCCAGCAGCTTACGGCTAGCGGGGCCCGGGGAGCTGTTTTTT
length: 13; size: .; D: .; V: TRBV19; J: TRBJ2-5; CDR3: CASRVRGGETQYF; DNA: TGTGCCAGTAGAGTAAGGGGAGGAGAGACCCAGTACTTC
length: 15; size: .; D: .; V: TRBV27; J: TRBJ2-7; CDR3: CASSGRDGSSYEQYF; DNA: TGTGCCAGCAGTGGCAGGGACGGGAGCTCCTACGAGCAGTACTTC
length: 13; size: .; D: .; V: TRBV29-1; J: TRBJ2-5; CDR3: CSVTHRSQETQYF; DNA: TGCAGCGTTACCCACAGGTCCCAAGAGACCCAGTACTTC
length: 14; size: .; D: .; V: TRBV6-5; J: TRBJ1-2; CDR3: CASRGGVGNYGYTF; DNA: TGTGCCAGCCGAGGGGGGGTAGGGAACTATGGCTACACCTTC
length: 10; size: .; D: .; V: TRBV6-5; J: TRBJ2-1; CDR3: CASPLGEQFF; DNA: TGTGCCAGCCCTCTAGGGGAGCAGTTCTTC
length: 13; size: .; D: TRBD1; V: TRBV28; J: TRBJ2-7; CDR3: CASRGTGSYEQYF; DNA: TGTGCCAGCAGGGGGACAGGGTCCTACGAGCAGTACTTC
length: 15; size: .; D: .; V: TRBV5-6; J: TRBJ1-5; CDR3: CASSLAGQLSRPQHF; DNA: TGTGCCAGCAGCTTGGCCGGACAGCTCAGCCGGCCCCAGCATTTT
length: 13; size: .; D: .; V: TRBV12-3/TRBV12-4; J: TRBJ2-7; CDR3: CASWRGLSYEQYF; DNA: TGTGCCAGCTGGCGGGGGCTTAGCTACGAGCAGTACTTC
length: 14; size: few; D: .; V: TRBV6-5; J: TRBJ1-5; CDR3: CASSYSGGVQPQHF; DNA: TGTGCCAGCAGTTACTCCGGGGGAGTTCAGCCCCAGCATTTT
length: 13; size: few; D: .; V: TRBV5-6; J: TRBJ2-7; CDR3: CASSLLQAPEQYF; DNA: TGTGCCAGCAGCTTGTTACAGGCCCCTGAGCAGTACTTC
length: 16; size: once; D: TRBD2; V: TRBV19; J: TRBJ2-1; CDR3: CASSIKPSGSYNEQFF; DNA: TGTGCCAGTAGTATTAAGCCTAGCGGATCCTACAATGAGCAGTTCTTC
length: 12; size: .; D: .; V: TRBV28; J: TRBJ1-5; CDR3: CASSLVMGRTDF; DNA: TGTGCCAGCAGTCTAGTTATGGGCCGGACTGATTTT
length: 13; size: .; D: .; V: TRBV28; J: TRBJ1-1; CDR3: CASSYTPNTEAFF; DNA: TGTGCCAGCAGTTACACACCTAACACTGAAGCTTTCTTT
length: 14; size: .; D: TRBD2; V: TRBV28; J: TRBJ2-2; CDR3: CAIQTSKGTGELFF; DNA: TGTGCCATACAGACTAGCAAAGGCACCGGGGAGCTGTTTTTT
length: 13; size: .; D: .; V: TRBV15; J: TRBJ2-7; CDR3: CATSAPGSYEQYF; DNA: TGTGCCACCAGCGCCCCAGGCTCCTACGAGCAGTACTTC
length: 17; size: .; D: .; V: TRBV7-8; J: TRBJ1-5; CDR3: CASSLALRGSGNQPQHF; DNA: TGTGCCAGCAGCTTAGCGTTGAGAGGGTCGGGCAATCAGCCCCAGCATTTT
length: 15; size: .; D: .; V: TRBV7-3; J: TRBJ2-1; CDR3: CASSLRRGRNNEQFF; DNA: TGTGCCAGCAGCTTAAGGCGGGGACGCAACAATGAGCAGTTCTTC
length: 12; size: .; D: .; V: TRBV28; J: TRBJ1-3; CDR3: CASSLPPMAIYF; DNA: TGTGCCAGCAGCCTCCCGCCGATGGCCATATATTTT
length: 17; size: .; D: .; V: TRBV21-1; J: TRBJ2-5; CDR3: CASSKEPAGVPLETQYF; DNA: TGTGCCAGCAGCAAAGAGCCAGCGGGAGTACCCCTGGAGACCCAGTACTTC
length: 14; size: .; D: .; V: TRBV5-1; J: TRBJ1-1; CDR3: CASSLGQPNTEAFF; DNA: TGCGCCAGCAGCTTGGGACAGCCGAACACTGAAGCTTTCTTT
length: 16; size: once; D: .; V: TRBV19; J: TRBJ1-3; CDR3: CASSTGPPGPGNTIYF; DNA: TGTGCCAGTAGTACAGGTCCACCGGGGCCTGGAAACACCATATATTTT
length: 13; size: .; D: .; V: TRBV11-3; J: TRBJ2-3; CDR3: CASSLDVSSPQYF; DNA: TGTGCCAGCAGCTTAGATGTTAGTTCTCCGCAGTATTTT
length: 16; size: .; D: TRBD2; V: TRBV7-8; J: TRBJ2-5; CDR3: CASSLLGGRAQETQYF; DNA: TGTGCCAGCAGCTTGTTGGGCGGGAGGGCTCAAGAGACCCAGTACTTC
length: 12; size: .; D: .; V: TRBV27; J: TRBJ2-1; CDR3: CASRSTLNEQFF; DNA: TGTGCCAGCAGATCGACCCTTAATGAGCAGTTCTTC
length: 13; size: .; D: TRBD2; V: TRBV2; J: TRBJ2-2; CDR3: CASRGLDTGELFF; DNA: TGTGCCAGCAGGGGACTAGACACCGGGGAGCTGTTTTTT
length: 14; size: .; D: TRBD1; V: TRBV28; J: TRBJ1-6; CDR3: CASSPGGQGISLHF; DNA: TGTGCCAGCAGCCCCGGGGGACAGGGTATTTCCCTCCACTTT
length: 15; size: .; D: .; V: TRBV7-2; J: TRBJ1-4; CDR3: CASSLSGRANEKLFF; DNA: TGTGCCAGCAGCTTATCAGGGCGAGCTAATGAAAAACTGTTTTTT
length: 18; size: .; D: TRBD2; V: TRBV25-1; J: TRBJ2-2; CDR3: CASSGLTSGRRVTGELFF; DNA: TGTGCCAGCAGTGGACTAACTAGCGGGAGGAGAGTCACCGGGGAGCTGTTTTTT
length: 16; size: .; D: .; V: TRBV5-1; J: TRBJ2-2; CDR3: CASSLEPGLYTGELFF; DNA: TGCGCCAGCAGCTTGGAACCTGGACTCTACACCGGGGAGCTGTTTTTT
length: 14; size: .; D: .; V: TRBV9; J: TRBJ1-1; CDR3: CASSPGPLNTEAFF; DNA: TGTGCCAGCAGCCCTGGCCCCTTGAACACTGAAGCTTTCTTT
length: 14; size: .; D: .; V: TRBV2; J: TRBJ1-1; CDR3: CASSGRTTNTEAFF; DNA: TGTGCCAGCAGTGGGCGGACAACGAACACTGAAGCTTTCTTT
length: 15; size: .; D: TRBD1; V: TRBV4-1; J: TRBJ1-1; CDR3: CASSPGQGPDTEAFF; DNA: TGCGCCAGCAGCCCAGGACAGGGGCCGGACACTGAAGCTTTCTTT
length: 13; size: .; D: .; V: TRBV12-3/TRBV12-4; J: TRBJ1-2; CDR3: CASSPRVSYGYTF; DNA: TGTGCCAGCAGTCCCAGGGTATCCTATGGCTACACCTTC
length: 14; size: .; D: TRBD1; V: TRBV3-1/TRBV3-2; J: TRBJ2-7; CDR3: CASSHQGAVWEQYF; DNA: TGTGCCAGCAGCCACCAGGGGGCCGTTTGGGAGCAGTACTTC
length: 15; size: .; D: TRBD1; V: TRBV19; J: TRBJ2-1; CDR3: CASSTGQGSVDEQFF; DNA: TGTGCCAGTAGTACCGGACAGGGCTCGGTCGATGAGCAGTTCTTC
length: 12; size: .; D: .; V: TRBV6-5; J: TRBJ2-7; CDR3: CASTQGVSGQYF; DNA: TGTGCCAGCACCCAAGGTGTCTCCGGGCAGTACTTC
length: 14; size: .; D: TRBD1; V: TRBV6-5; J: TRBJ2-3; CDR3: CASRKTGLADTQYF; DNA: TGTGCCAGCAGAAAGACAGGGCTCGCAGATACGCAGTATTTT
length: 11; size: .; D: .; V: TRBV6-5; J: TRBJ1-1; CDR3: CASSRDTEAFF; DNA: TGTGCCAGCAGCCGAGACACTGAAGCTTTCTTT
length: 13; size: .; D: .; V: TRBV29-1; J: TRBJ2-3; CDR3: CSAKKMGGDTQYF; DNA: TGCAGCGCTAAAAAGATGGGGGGCGATACGCAGTATTTT
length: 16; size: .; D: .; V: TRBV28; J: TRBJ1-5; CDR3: CASSPPLGVLNQPQHF; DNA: TGTGCCAGCAGTCCCCCCCTAGGGGTGCTCAATCAGCCCCAGCATTTT
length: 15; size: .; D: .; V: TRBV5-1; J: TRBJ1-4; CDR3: CASSLPSGRNEKLFF; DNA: TGCGCCAGCAGCCTACCGTCAGGTCGTAATGAAAAACTGTTTTTT
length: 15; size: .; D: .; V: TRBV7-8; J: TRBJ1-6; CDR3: CASSLAGGPFWPLHF; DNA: TGTGCCAGCAGCTTAGCGGGGGGGCCCTTTTGGCCCCTCCACTTT